This TCR beta chain was documented in a study of CD8 T cells in Susac syndrome. Study information: Each patient with Susac syndrome, at the time of blood draw, was therapy-naive, on corticosteroids, or on intravenous immunoglobulin alone.

Reverse transcription of roughly 0.5 to 1 ug RNA was carried out with random hexamers. It was immunoSEQ multiplex PCR that amplified TCR beta CDR3 across 54 Vbeta and 13 Jbeta. TCRdb called the immunoSEQ multiplex PCR reads again in MiXCR, with one record for every CDR3 protein. The sample lists about 140,000 distinct CDR3 sequences, approximately 95% occurring once. Concerning this clonotype: At one of its ends the junction is not consistent with the germline gene, which may arise from a read error.

Germline V CDR1 and CDR2: MDHEN, SYDVKM. This CDR3 comprises 11 residues. Sequencing of TCR beta was performed on blood CD8+ and CD4+ T cells. What was sequenced was CD4+ T cells from PBMCs. The clonotype was recovered from a human donor with Susac syndrome. The chain employs TRBV28 and TRBJ2-3; unclear D gene. The CDR3 loop is CASRLSDTQYF. CDR3 DNA: TGTGCCAGCAGGTTATCAGATACGCAGTATTTT.